This T cell receptor beta chain was identified in a study of T cell repertoires in cytomegalovirus infection. TCRdb re-called the reads through MiXCR, storing one row per CDR3 protein. The data contain 200,000 to 300,000 distinct CDR3 sequences, 9.1% of them singletons. The CDR3 covers 15 residues. Germline V gene sequence: CDR1 SGHTA, CDR2 FQGNSA. Losses at the gene ends were 5 bases for V and 6 bases for J; bases not matched to a gene: 7. This clonotype was seen repeatedly, ten times or more. The sequence derives from a human donor in good health (CMV status not recorded). Some clones in this sample may be carry-over from other donors' samples. J is TRBJ1-5 and V is TRBV7-2, with TRBD1 matching 10 bases. The specimen sequenced was PBMCs. The CDR3 DNA reads TGTGCCAGCAGCCCATTGAGGACAGGGGGTCAGCCCCAGCATTTT. This gives the protein CASSPLRTGGQPQHF.